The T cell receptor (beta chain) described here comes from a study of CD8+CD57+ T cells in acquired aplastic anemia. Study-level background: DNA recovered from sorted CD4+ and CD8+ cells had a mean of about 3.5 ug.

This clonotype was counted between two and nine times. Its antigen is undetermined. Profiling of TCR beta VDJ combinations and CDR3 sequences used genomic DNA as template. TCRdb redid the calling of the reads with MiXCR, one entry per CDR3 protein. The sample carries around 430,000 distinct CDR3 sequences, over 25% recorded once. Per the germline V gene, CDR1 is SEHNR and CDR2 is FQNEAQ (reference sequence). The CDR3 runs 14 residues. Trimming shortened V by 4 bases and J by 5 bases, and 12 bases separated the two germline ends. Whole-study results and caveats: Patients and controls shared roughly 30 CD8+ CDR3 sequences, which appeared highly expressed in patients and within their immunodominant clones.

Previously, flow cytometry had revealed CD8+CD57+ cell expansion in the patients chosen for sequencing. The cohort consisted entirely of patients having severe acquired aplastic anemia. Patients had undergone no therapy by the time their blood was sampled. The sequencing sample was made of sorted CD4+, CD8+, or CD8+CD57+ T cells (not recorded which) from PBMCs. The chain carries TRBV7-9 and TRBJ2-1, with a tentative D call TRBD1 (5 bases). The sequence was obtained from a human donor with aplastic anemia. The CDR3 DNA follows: TGTGCCAGCAGCTCCCGGACAAACCACAATGAGCAGTTCTTC. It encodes CASSSRTNHNEQFF.